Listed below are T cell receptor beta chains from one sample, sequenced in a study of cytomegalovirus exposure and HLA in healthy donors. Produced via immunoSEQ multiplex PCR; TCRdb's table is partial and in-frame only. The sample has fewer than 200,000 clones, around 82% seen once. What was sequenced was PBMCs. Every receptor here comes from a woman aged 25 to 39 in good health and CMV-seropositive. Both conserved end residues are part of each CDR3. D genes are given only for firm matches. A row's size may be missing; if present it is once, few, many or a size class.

CDR3 DNA: TGTGCCAGCAGTTCCATTCAGGGGGCAGGGAACACTGAAGCTTTCTTT
CDR3 protein: CASSSIQGAGNTEAFF
D gene: TRBD1
clone size: -
V gene: TRBV28
J gene: TRBJ1-1

CDR3 DNA: TGTGCCAGTAGTTGGCAGGGCACTAATGAAAAACTGTTTTTT
CDR3 protein: CASSWQGTNEKLFF
D gene: -
clone size: -
V gene: TRBV19
J gene: TRBJ1-4

CDR3 DNA: TGTGCCAGCAGCGTATTACTGCACGGGGAGCTGTTTTTT
CDR3 protein: CASSVLLHGELFF
D gene: -
clone size: once
V gene: TRBV9
J gene: TRBJ2-2

CDR3 DNA: TGCGCCAGCAGCCAAGATGGCGGGGGGGGAGATACGCAGTATTTT
CDR3 protein: CASSQDGGGGDTQYF
D gene: TRBD2
clone size: -
V gene: TRBV4-1
J gene: TRBJ2-3

CDR3 DNA: TGTGCCAGCAGTATACAGGGGAACTATGGCTACACCTTC
CDR3 protein: CASSIQGNYGYTF
D gene: TRBD1
clone size: -
V gene: TRBV6-1
J gene: TRBJ1-2

CDR3 DNA: TGCGCCAGCAGCTTGTGGTCGGGTAATCAGCCCCAGCATTTT
CDR3 protein: CASSLWSGNQPQHF
D gene: -
clone size: -
V gene: TRBV5-1
J gene: TRBJ1-5

CDR3 DNA: TGTGCCAGCACCTACCAGGGGACCGAAGCTTTCTTT
CDR3 protein: CASTYQGTEAFF
D gene: -
clone size: -
V gene: TRBV5-4
J gene: TRBJ1-1

CDR3 DNA: TGTGCCAGCAGCTTAGGGGGAGTTGGTGGAAATGAGCAGTTCTTC
CDR3 protein: CASSLGGVGGNEQFF
D gene: -
clone size: -
V gene: TRBV7-9
J gene: TRBJ2-1

CDR3 DNA: TGTGCCAGCAGTCCAACGAGCGGGGGGAAGAACGAGCAGTACTTC
CDR3 protein: CASSPTSGGKNEQYF
D gene: TRBD2
clone size: -
V gene: TRBV28
J gene: TRBJ2-7

CDR3 DNA: TGTGCCAGCAGTGACCGGACAGGTTATAATTCACCCCTCCACTTT
CDR3 protein: CASSDRTGYNSPLHF
D gene: TRBD1
clone size: -
V gene: TRBV28
J gene: TRBJ1-6

CDR3 DNA: TGTGCCAGCAGTTTATCCGTAGCGGGGGGGCCCGCAAATGAGCAGTTCTTC
CDR3 protein: CASSLSVAGGPANEQFF
D gene: TRBD2
clone size: -
V gene: TRBV28
J gene: TRBJ2-1

CDR3 DNA: TGTGCCTGGAGTAAGAACTGGGACAGGGACCACGAGCAGTACTTC
CDR3 protein: CAWSKNWDRDHEQYF
D gene: TRBD1
clone size: -
V gene: TRBV30
J gene: TRBJ2-7

CDR3 DNA: TGTGCCAGCAGGGCTAACCGGGGACAGGGGGCGCGGGATCAGCCCCAGCATTTT
CDR3 protein: CASRANRGQGARDQPQHF
D gene: -
clone size: -
V gene: TRBV21-1
J gene: TRBJ1-5

CDR3 DNA: TGTGCCAGCTCACCACCAGATAGGGGTAGTGAAAAACTGTTTTTT
CDR3 protein: CASSPPDRGSEKLFF
D gene: -
clone size: -
V gene: TRBV18
J gene: TRBJ1-4